These 7 T cell receptor beta chains were sequenced from one sample in a study of CD8 T cells in Susac syndrome. Random hexamers primed reverse transcription of about 0.5 to 1 ug RNA. TCRdb analysed the immunoSEQ multiplex PCR reads with MiXCR anew, one entry per CDR3 protein. The sample carries fewer than 250,000 distinct CDR3 sequences, roughly 90% recorded once. The material sequenced was CD8+ T cells from PBMCs. These receptor sequences come from a human donor with multiple sclerosis.

This chain uses TRBV7-9 with TRBJ1-2; D unresolved. Germline CDR1 is SEHNR and CDR2 is FQNEAQ (reference sequence). V lost 5 bases and J lost 6, with 16 bases in between. This CDR3 spans 14 amino acids. Here the CDR3 reads CASSPLGKVDGYTF. The CDR3 DNA sequence: TGTGCCAGCAGCCCTCTGGGGAAGGTAGATGGCTACACCTTC.

The V and J genes are TRBV19 and TRBJ1-1; TRBD1 is a possible D gene (6 bases). Germline V gene sequence: CDR1 LNHDA, CDR2 SQIVND (reference sequence). The CDR3 is 13 residues long. The V and J ends lost 4 bases and 6 bases respectively, with 12 bases between them. As DNA, the CDR3 is TGTGCCAGTAGTACAGGACAGCTCTCTGAAGCTTTCTTT. Its protein product is CASSTGQLSEAFF.

The gene calls are TRBV7-9 and TRBJ1-5; tentative D call: TRBD1 (5 bases). The length of the CDR3 is 15 residues. With 5 bases removed from V and 3 bases from J, the gap between germline ends came to 14 bases. Germline CDR1 and CDR2: SEHNR and FQNEAQ (reference sequence). In nucleotides, the CDR3 is TGTGCCAGCAGCCGGGGCCCCCAGGACAATCAGCCCCAGCATTTT. It translates to CASSRGPQDNQPQHF.

In this sample, this clonotype turned up once. The chain is built from TRBV6-5 and TRBJ2-3, with 8 bases aligning to TRBD2. Germline values: CDR1 MNHEY, CDR2 SVGAGI. V lost 10 bases and J lost 1; bases outside the gene matches: 16. The CDR3 consists of 17 residues. The CDR3 sequence is CATAVTLSGMGTDTQYF. CDR3 nucleotides: TGTGCCACAGCAGTTACACTTAGCGGGATGGGCACAGATACGCAGTATTTT.

This clonotype appeared once. The chain employs TRBV12-3 or TRBV12-4 and TRBJ2-1; D might be TRBD1 (7 bases). The CDR3 has 14 residues. Trimming left V 3 bases short and J 6 bases short, with 12 bases between. The DNA of the CDR3 is TGTGCCAGCAGTTTGGGTCAGGGGGGCAATGAGCAGTTCTTC. It is translated as CASSLGQGGNEQFF.

The chain employs TRBV7-9 and TRBJ2-1; 9 bases map to TRBD2. Germline V lookup: CDR1 SEHNR, CDR2 FQNEAQ (reference sequence). The CDR3 sequence is 16 residues long. J gave up 8 bases and V 6 bases, and 14 bases lay outside the gene matches. The CDR3 DNA sequence: TGTGCCAGCAGTGGCCCGAACCAGCGGGAGGAAGATGAGCAGTTCTTC. Its protein is CASSGPNQREEDEQFF.

This chain joins TRBV11-2 and TRBJ2-7, with D tentatively TRBD1 or TRBD2 (6 bases each). The germline V gene has CDR1 SGHAT and CDR2 FQNNGV. This CDR3 has 15 amino acids. Trimming pared 3 bases from V and 2 bases from J, leaving 14 bases between. The CDR3 spells CASSFGRRGAYEQYF. CDR3 nucleotide sequence: TGTGCCAGCAGCTTTGGGCGGAGGGGGGCCTACGAGCAGTACTTC.